One sample yielded the 13 T cell receptor beta chains listed below, sequenced in a study of neoadjuvant anti-PD-1 for oral cavity cancer. Clones were read by immunoSEQ multiplex PCR, and TCRdb kept only the in-frame ones, dropping some. The sample holds 6,000 to 7,500 clones, about three quarters seen once. This sample comprised PBMCs, obtained before nivolumab (anti-PD-1) treatment. The source of these receptors is a person aged 40-85 years with oral cavity squamous cell carcinoma.

The chain joins TRBV7-9 to TRBJ1-3, with 7 bases fitting TRBD1. CDR1 and CDR2 from the germline V gene are SEHNR and FQNEAQ (reference sequence). The V and J ends lost 5 bases and 1 base, in that order; junction bases with no gene match: 8. The CDR3 spans 16 residues. This CDR3 is CASSALLTGSGNTIYF. In DNA, the CDR3 is TGTGCCAGCAGCGCTCTACTGACAGGGTCTGGAAACACCATATATTTT. The full variable domain, rest sourced from reference TRBV7-9 and TRBJ1-3, is DTGVSQNPRHKITKRGQNVTFRCDPISEHNRLYWYRQTLGQGPEFLTYFQNEAQLEKSRLLSDRFSAERPKGSFSTLEIQRTEQGDSAMYLCASSALLTGSGNTIYFGEGSWLTVV.

The chain recombines TRBV6-6 with TRBJ2-3; 8 bases are a match to TRBD2. Per the germline V gene, CDR1 is MNHNY and CDR2 is SVGAGI (reference sequence). The CDR3 length is 15 residues. V was pared by 6 bases and J by 2 bases, with 7 bases of the junction left unmatched. This chain's CDR3 is CASRAGTSATDTQYF. CDR3 sequence (DNA): TGTGCCAGCAGAGCCGGGACTAGTGCCACAGATACGCAGTATTTT.

The rearrangement joins TRBV6-5 to TRBJ2-1; weak D call: TRBD2 (6 bases). Looked up from germline, CDR1 is MNHEY and CDR2 is SVGAGI. The V gene lost 2 bases and the J gene lost 14 bases, with 10 bases spanning the gap. CDR3 size: 11 residues. The CDR3 is CASSYGGEEFF. The CDR3 DNA reads TGTGCCAGCAGTTACGGCGGGGAGGAGTTCTTC.

In nucleotides, the CDR3 is TGTGCCAGCACCCGGGCGGGAAATCAGCCCCAGCATTTT. Translated: CASTRAGNQPQHF. The V call is TRBV5-8, the J call TRBJ1-5; D is uncertain. This CDR3 region has 13 residues. Germline V gene sequence: CDR1 SGHTS, CDR2 YDEGEE. V was trimmed by 6 bases and J by 4 bases, leaving 11 bases between them.

The J gene is TRBJ1-4, the V gene TRBV28; 8 nucleotides align to TRBD1. This CDR3 has 16 residues. Trimming removed 8 bases from V and 8 bases from J; junction bases left unmatched: 16. Germline values: CDR1 MDHEN, CDR2 SYDVKM. The CDR3 is CASHFSGQGALEKLFF. DNA of the CDR3: TGTGCCAGCCATTTCTCCGGGCAGGGGGCATTGGAAAAACTGTTTTTT.

This chain uses TRBV7-9 with TRBJ2-3, with 7 bases lining up with TRBD2. The CDR3 totals 12 residues. Unmatched junction bases numbered 1, after V lost 8 bases and J lost 2 bases. Germline V gives CDR1 SEHNR, CDR2 FQNEAQ (reference sequence). This CDR3 reads CASGRDTDTQYF. Here the CDR3 DNA reads TGTGCCAGCGGGAGGGACACAGATACGCAGTATTTT.

This clone was seen a handful of times. The chain employs TRBV4-3 and TRBJ2-4; no clear D. The ends were cut back, 3 bases at V and 3 bases at J, with 12 bases in the middle. CDR3 length: 15 residues. CDR1 is LGHNA and CDR2 is YSLEER in the germline V gene. CDR3 DNA sequence: TGCGCCAGCAGCCAGGACCTCAGTGACAAAAACATTCAGTACTTC. Protein sequence: CASSQDLSDKNIQYF.

The chain has TRBV18 and TRBJ1-1; 8 bases line up with TRBD1. The CDR3 is made up of 20 amino acids. V dropped 3 bases and J dropped 2; count of bases not matched to a gene: 20. Germline values: CDR1 KGHSH, CDR2 LQKENI. The chain's CDR3 is CASSPPRGQVKISVNTEAFF. The CDR3 DNA reads as TGTGCCAGCTCACCCCCGAGGGGACAGGTTAAAATTAGCGTCAACACTGAAGCTTTCTTT.

The genes are TRBV5-8 and TRBJ1-5; no firm D call. From germline, CDR1 is SGHTS and CDR2 YDEGEE. The CDR3 runs 14 residues. V lost 2 bases to trimming and J lost 5 bases, with 11 bases between them. As DNA, the CDR3 is TGTGCCAGCAGCTTCTCGATGAGGGATCAGCCCCAGCATTTT. Protein: CASSFSMRDQPQHF.

The chain has TRBV5-6 and TRBJ1-3; tentatively, D is TRBD1 (6 bases). Germline CDR1 SGHDT, CDR2 YYEEEE. The CDR3 spans 17 residues. Trimming took 4 bases from V and 2 from J, leaving 19 bases between them. The CDR3: CASSPTQGKITGNTIYF. The CDR3 DNA sequence: TGTGCCAGCAGCCCGACGCAGGGGAAAATAACTGGAAACACCATATATTTT. Full variable domain (rest looked up from reference TRBV5-6 and TRBJ1-3): DAGVTQSPTHLIKTRGQQVTLRCSPKSGHDTVSWYQQALGQGPQFIFQYYEEEERQRGNFPDRFSGHQFPNYSSELNVNALLLGDSALYLCASSPTQGKITGNTIYFGEGSWLTVV.

V gene TRBV28 combines with J gene TRBJ2-5, with a tentative D call TRBD1 (5 bases). V dropped 8 bases and J dropped 7 bases, with 11 bases sitting between them. CDR1 and CDR2 from the germline V gene are MDHEN and SYDVKM. The CDR3 is made up of 11 amino acids. CDR3 sequence reads: CASSRRGTQYF. CDR3 bases: TGTGCCAGCTCAAGAAGGGGGACCCAGTACTTC.

The chain employs TRBV11-2 and TRBJ2-3; 9 bases line up with TRBD2. This CDR3 spans 15 amino acids. With V trimmed by 5 bases and J by 1 base, 4 bases remained unmatched. Germline assignment: CDR1 SGHAT and CDR2 FQNNGV. The DNA of the CDR3 is TGTGCCAGCAGCCCCAAGCGGGGGGGCACAGATACGCAGTATTTT. Translation: CASSPKRGGTDTQYF.

CDR3 DNA: TGTGCCAGCAGTGGTTTAAGTGGATTGGGGGTACTTGAAGCTTTCTTT. Protein sequence: CASSGLSGLGVLEAFF. The chain has TRBV6-1 and TRBJ1-1; D might be TRBD1 (5 bases). CDR1 and CDR2 from the germline V gene are MNHNS and SASEGT. With 4 bases removed from V and 7 bases from J, the gap between germline ends came to 22 bases. The CDR3 is 16 residues long.